This TCR beta chain was sequenced for a study of beta chain features in type 1 diabetes. Study-level points and caveats: Comparison showed that naive, central memory and Treg TCRB repertoires appeared more similar among patients than among healthy donors. Among patients with Type 1 diabetes, TCRB CDR3s were moderately but significantly shorter in every one of the four CD4+ subsets. Type 1 diabetes patients had fewer VDJ junction insertions and more deletions.

This clone came up a few times. Its antigen is not known. What was sequenced were expressed TCRB transcripts, since all of the isolated RNA had been reverse transcribed. Profiling relied on immunoSEQ multiplex PCR, and the TCRdb table lists in-frame clones only, not all of them. The sample lists 600,000 to 700,000 clones, 9.5% to 15% occurring once. Every donor had blood drawn once into heparin, roughly 0.11 L on average. This TCR derives from a man between 25 and 39 years old with type 1 diabetes. Sequences were obtained from naive CD4+ T cells from blood.

The chain's CDR3 is CASSLWESEQYF. For the CDR3, the DNA is TGTGCCAGCAGCTTATGGGAGAGCGAGCAGTACTTC. The V call is TRBV7-2, the J call TRBJ2-7, with D possibly TRBD2 on 5 matching bases. The V and J ends lost 2 bases and 6 bases respectively, with 8 bases between them. Germline-derived CDR1 and CDR2 are SGHTA and FQGNSA. The length of the CDR3 is 12 residues. The full variable domain, its missing parts supplied by reference TRBV7-2 and TRBJ2-7, is GAGVSQSPSNKVTEKGKDVELRCDPISGHTALYWYRQSLGQGLEFLIYFQGNSAPDKSGLPSDRFSAERTGGSVSTLTIQRTQQEDSAVYLCASSLWESEQYFGPGTRLTVT.